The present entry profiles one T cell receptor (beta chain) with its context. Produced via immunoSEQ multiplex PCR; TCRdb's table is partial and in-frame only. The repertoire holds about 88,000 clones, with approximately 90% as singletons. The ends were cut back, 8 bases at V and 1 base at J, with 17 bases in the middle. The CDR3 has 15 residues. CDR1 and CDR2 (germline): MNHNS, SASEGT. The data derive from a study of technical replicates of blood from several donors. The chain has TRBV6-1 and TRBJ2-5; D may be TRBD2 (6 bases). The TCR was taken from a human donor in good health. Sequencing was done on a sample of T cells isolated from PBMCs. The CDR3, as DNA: TGTGCCAGCCGTAGACGGGACTTACTCCAAGAGACCCAGTACTTC. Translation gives CASRRRDLLQETQYF.